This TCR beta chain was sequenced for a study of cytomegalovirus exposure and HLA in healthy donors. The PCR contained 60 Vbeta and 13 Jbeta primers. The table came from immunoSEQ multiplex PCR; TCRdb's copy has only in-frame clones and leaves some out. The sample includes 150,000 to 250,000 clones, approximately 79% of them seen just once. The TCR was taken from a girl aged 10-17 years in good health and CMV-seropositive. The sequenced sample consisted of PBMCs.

In DNA, the CDR3 is TGTGCCAGCAGCTCACAGGGCGCGGTGTACAATGAGCAGTTCTTC. Protein product: CASSSQGAVYNEQFF. V gene TRBV7-2 combines with J gene TRBJ2-1, with D tentatively TRBD1 (6 bases). Germline loops: CDR1 SGHTA, CDR2 FQGNSA. Trimming took off 4 bases at V and 4 bases at J, with 14 bases between the two ends. CDR3 length equals 15 residues.